A selection of T cell receptor beta chains follows, all from one sample in a study of control samples from healthy donors and cancer patients. Data came from immunoSEQ multiplex PCR; TCRdb stores just in-frame clones and leaves some out. The table has approximately 70,000 clones, about 90% seen once; the top ten hold 3% to 4%. Sequencing was carried out using blood. These receptors were taken from a woman aged 45-65 years in good health. The CDR3 runs from the conserved cysteine through the conserved F or W. D genes are given only for firm matches. Where a row states a size, it is once, few, many or the class of an expanded clone; other rows omit it.

V,J,length,size,D,CDR3,DNA
TRBV27,TRBJ2-1,14,-,TRBD2,CASSDSGRANEQFF,TGTGCCAGCAGTGATAGCGGGAGGGCCAATGAGCAGTTCTTC
TRBV19,TRBJ1-5,15,-,TRBD1,CASTRTGDSNQPQHF,TGTGCCAGTACGAGGACAGGCGATAGCAATCAGCCCCAGCATTTT
TRBV5-4,TRBJ2-7,14,-,-,CASSTRGMAAEQYF,TGTGCCAGCAGCACTAGGGGTATGGCCGCCGAGCAGTACTTC
TRBV25-1,TRBJ1-1,15,-,-,CASSEYPGANTEAFF,TGTGCCAGCAGTGAATACCCCGGGGCGAACACTGAAGCTTTCTTT
TRBV29-1,TRBJ1-1,14,-,-,CSVRGGAVNTEAFF,TGCAGCGTCCGAGGGGGGGCGGTGAACACTGAAGCTTTCTTT
TRBV5-6,TRBJ2-1,15,-,-,CASSLGGASYNEQFF,TGTGCCAGCAGCTTGGGCGGTGCTTCTTACAATGAGCAGTTCTTC
TRBV28,TRBJ1-6,11,many,-,CASSRSSPLHF,TGTGCCAGCAGCCGGAGTTCACCCCTCCACTTT
TRBV7-3,TRBJ2-1,15,few,TRBD2,CASSPGLVSYNEQFF,TGTGCCAGCAGCCCAGGACTAGTGTCCTACAATGAGCAGTTCTTC
TRBV3-1/TRBV3-2,TRBJ2-1,17,-,-,CASSQDPRAASVDEQFF,TGTGCCAGCAGCCAAGATCCCAGGGCGGCATCGGTGGATGAGCAGTTCTTC
TRBV24-1,TRBJ2-5,15,-,-,CATSDRRPGEETQYF,TGTGCCACCAGTGACCGCCGGCCAGGTGAGGAGACCCAGTACTTC
TRBV29-1,TRBJ2-7,13,-,-,CSVGGGSSYEQYF,TGCAGCGTTGGGGGCGGAAGCTCCTACGAGCAGTACTTC
TRBV5-1,TRBJ1-1,14,-,TRBD1,CASSPGQGSTEAFF,TGCGCCAGCAGCCCGGGACAGGGGTCCACTGAAGCTTTCTTT
TRBV28,TRBJ1-1,14,-,-,CASSSAGPNTEAFF,TGTGCCAGCAGCTCCGCCGGACCGAACACTGAAGCTTTCTTT
TRBV7-3,TRBJ1-1,16,-,TRBD1,CASSLRPGTGGIEAFF,TGTGCCAGCAGCTTAAGACCGGGGACAGGGGGCATTGAAGCTTTCTTT
TRBV19,TRBJ2-7,16,-,TRBD1,CASSIGWHRGRGEQYF,TGTGCCAGTAGTATAGGCTGGCACAGGGGGAGAGGCGAGCAGTACTTC
TRBV5-1,TRBJ2-7,14,-,-,CASSSSTGSYEQYF,TGCGCCAGCAGCTCCTCGACAGGATCCTACGAGCAGTACTTC
TRBV5-1,TRBJ1-3,15,-,-,CASSLGEASGNTIYF,TGCGCCAGCAGCTTGGGGGAAGCCTCTGGAAACACCATATATTTT
TRBV6-5,TRBJ2-2,14,-,-,CASSHRTGSGELFF,TGTGCCAGCAGTCACAGAACAGGGAGTGGGGAGCTGTTTTTT
TRBV4-1,TRBJ2-5,14,-,-,CASSQINRAETQYF,TGCGCCAGCAGCCAAATCAACAGGGCAGAGACCCAGTACTTC
TRBV12-3/TRBV12-4,TRBJ2-6,13,once,TRBD2,CASTTEERGVLTF,TGTGCCAGCACCACCGAGGAGCGGGGCGTCCTGACTTTC
TRBV27,TRBJ1-6,12,once,-,CASSLVGSPLHF,TGTGCCAGCAGCCTGGTGGGTTCACCCCTCCACTTT
TRBV5-6,TRBJ2-5,13,-,-,CASQRGAGETQYF,TGTGCCAGCCAGAGGGGGGCTGGAGAGACCCAGTACTTC
TRBV27,TRBJ2-3,16,-,TRBD2,CASSVLAGGVTDTQYF,TGTGCCAGCAGTGTGCTAGCGGGAGGTGTAACAGATACGCAGTATTTT
TRBV30,TRBJ1-4,15,once,-,CAWTLGRSTNEKLFF,TGTGCCTGGACCTTAGGACGGTCAACTAATGAAAAACTGTTTTTT
TRBV7-2,TRBJ2-2,15,-,TRBD2,CASRPSGSSTGELFF,TGTGCCAGCAGACCTAGCGGGAGTTCGACCGGGGAGCTGTTTTTT
TRBV27,TRBJ1-6,15,-,TRBD1,CASSLSGQGNSPLHF,TGTGCCAGCAGTTTATCCGGACAGGGGAATTCACCCCTCCACTTT
TRBV5-1,TRBJ2-2,17,few,-,CASSLTLTGTTTGELFF,TGCGCCAGCAGCTTGACCCTGACAGGGACTACAACCGGGGAGCTGTTTTTT
TRBV7-9,TRBJ1-1,14,-,-,CASSFGRNYHEAFF,TGTGCCAGCAGCTTTGGCAGAAACTATCATGAAGCTTTCTTT
TRBV10-3,TRBJ1-2,16,-,TRBD1,CAISGGVNRGVGGYTF,TGTGCCATCAGTGGAGGGGTCAACAGGGGAGTTGGTGGCTACACCTTC
TRBV9,TRBJ2-1,15,-,TRBD2,CASSALPGLVLEQFF,TGTGCCAGCAGCGCGCTACCGGGACTAGTTCTTGAGCAGTTCTTC
TRBV11-3,TRBJ2-2,17,-,TRBD2,CASSLVTGTSGAGELFF,TGTGCCAGCAGCTTAGTCACCGGGACTAGCGGCGCCGGGGAGCTGTTTTTT
TRBV11-2,TRBJ2-3,16,-,-,CASSSEEIREKDTQYF,TGTGCCAGCAGCTCGGAGGAAATACGGGAAAAGGATACGCAGTATTTT
TRBV29-1,TRBJ2-1,14,once,-,CSVDQERSYNEQFF,TGCAGCGTGGATCAGGAACGCTCCTACAATGAGCAGTTCTTC
TRBV18,TRBJ2-4,14,-,-,CASSPRGDKNIQYF,TGTGCCAGCTCACCAAGGGGGGATAAAAACATTCAGTACTTC
TRBV6-5,TRBJ2-7,13,-,-,CASSQGRRYEQYF,TGTGCCAGCAGCCAGGGCCGTAGGTACGAGCAGTACTTC
TRBV15,TRBJ1-3,16,-,-,CATSRESRNAGNTIYF,TGTGCCACCAGCAGAGAATCCCGGAACGCTGGAAACACCATATATTTT
TRBV28,TRBJ2-7,16,-,TRBD1,CASSLLGTENPYEQYF,TGTGCCAGCAGTTTACTTGGGACAGAAAACCCCTACGAGCAGTACTTC
TRBV28,TRBJ1-5,16,once,-,CASSLSREGINQPQHF,TGTGCCAGCAGTTTATCCAGGGAGGGGATTAATCAGCCCCAGCATTTT
TRBV6-8,TRBJ2-7,15,-,-,CASSRLLAPSYEQYF,TGTGCCAGCAGCCGCCTTTTAGCGCCGTCCTACGAGCAGTACTTC
TRBV6-6,TRBJ2-3,18,-,TRBD1,CASNRFGPGQGSTDTQYF,TGTGCCAGCAATCGCTTCGGACCGGGACAGGGTAGCACAGATACGCAGTATTTT
TRBV2,TRBJ2-7,15,-,-,CASSLPGASGYEQYF,TGTGCCAGCAGTCTCCCTGGGGCCTCTGGTTACGAGCAGTACTTC
TRBV9,TRBJ2-7,16,-,TRBD2,CASIHPKLAGPYEQYF,TGTGCCAGCATCCACCCCAAACTAGCGGGCCCCTACGAGCAGTACTTC
TRBV3-1/TRBV3-2,TRBJ2-3,15,-,TRBD2,CASSDRLASTDTQYF,TGTGCCAGCAGCGATCGACTAGCTTCTACAGATACGCAGTATTTT
TRBV9,TRBJ2-6,15,few,TRBD2,CASSGRGAGANVLTF,TGTGCCAGCAGCGGGCGGGGGGCTGGGGCCAACGTCCTGACTTTC
TRBV4-1,TRBJ2-7,12,-,-,CASSDRLREQYF,TGCGCCAGCAGCGACAGGCTGCGCGAGCAGTACTTC
TRBV30,TRBJ1-2,14,-,-,CAWSVFEENYGYTF,TGTGCCTGGAGTGTATTCGAGGAAAATTATGGCTACACCTTC
TRBV28,TRBJ1-3,15,-,-,CASSLWGAPGNTIYF,TGTGCCAGCAGTTTATGGGGGGCGCCAGGAAACACCATATATTTT
TRBV21-1,TRBJ1-6,15,-,-,CASSSGTGDNSPLHF,TGTGCCAGCAGCAGCGGGACAGGGGATAATTCACCCCTCCACTTT
TRBV29-1,TRBJ1-1,14,once,-,CSVVGGEGRTEAFF,TGCAGCGTTGTCGGCGGAGAGGGGAGAACTGAAGCTTTCTTT
TRBV5-1,TRBJ2-1,14,-,TRBD1,CASSLTGDYNEQFF,TGCGCCAGCAGCTTGACAGGGGACTACAATGAGCAGTTCTTC
TRBV7-9,TRBJ2-7,13,few,TRBD2,CASSFSGEYEQYF,TGTGCCAGCAGTTTTAGCGGGGAATACGAGCAGTACTTC
TRBV19,TRBJ1-5,15,-,-,CASSIGRTVNQPQHF,TGTGCCAGTAGTATCGGACGGACAGTTAATCAGCCCCAGCATTTT
TRBV5-6,TRBJ1-6,17,-,-,CASSSRQLSSYNSPLHF,TGTGCCAGCAGCTCACGACAGCTAAGCTCCTATAATTCACCCCTCCACTTT
TRBV6-5,TRBJ2-7,14,-,-,CASSRREASYEQYF,TGTGCCAGCAGTCGAAGGGAGGCTTCCTACGAGCAGTACTTC
TRBV30,TRBJ1-6,13,-,TRBD1,CAWGDRVNSPLHF,TGTGCCTGGGGGGACAGGGTAAATTCACCCCTCCACTTT
TRBV12-3/TRBV12-4,TRBJ2-1,13,-,-,CASSLGLSNEQFF,TGTGCCAGCAGTTTAGGGCTAAGCAATGAGCAGTTCTTC
TRBV5-1,TRBJ2-7,13,-,-,CASSLDQGGEQYF,TGCGCCAGCAGCTTGGATCAGGGGGGCGAGCAGTACTTC